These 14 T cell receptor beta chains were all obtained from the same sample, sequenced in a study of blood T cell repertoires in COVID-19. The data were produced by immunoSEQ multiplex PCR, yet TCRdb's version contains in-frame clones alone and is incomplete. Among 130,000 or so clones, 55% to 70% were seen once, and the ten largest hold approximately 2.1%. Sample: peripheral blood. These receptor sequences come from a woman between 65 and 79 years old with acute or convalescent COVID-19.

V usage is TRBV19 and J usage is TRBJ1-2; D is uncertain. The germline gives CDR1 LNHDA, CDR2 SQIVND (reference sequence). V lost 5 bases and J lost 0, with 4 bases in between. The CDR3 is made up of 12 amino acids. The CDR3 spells CASSLANYGYTF. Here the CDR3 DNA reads TGTGCCAGTAGTCTTGCTAACTATGGCTACACCTTC. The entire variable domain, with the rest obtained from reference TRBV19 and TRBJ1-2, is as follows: DGGITQSPKYLFRKEGQNVTLSCEQNLNHDAMYWYRQDPGQGLRLIYYSQIVNDFQKGDIAEGYSVSREKKESFPLTVTSAQKNPTAFYLCASSLANYGYTFGSGTRLTVV.

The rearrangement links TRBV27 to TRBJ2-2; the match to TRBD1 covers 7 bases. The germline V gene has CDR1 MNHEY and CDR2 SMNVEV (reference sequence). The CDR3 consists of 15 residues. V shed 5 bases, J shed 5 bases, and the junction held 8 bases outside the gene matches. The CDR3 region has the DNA TGTGCCAGCAGTCCCGACAGGGTAGGAACCGGGGAGCTGTTTTTT. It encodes CASSPDRVGTGELFF.

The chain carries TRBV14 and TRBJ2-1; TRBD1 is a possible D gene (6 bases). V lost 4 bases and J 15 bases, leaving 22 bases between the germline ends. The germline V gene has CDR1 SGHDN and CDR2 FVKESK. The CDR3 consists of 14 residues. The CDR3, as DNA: TGTGCCAGCAGCCGGTCCGGGGTTGACAGGTATCCGTTCTTC. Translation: CASSRSGVDRYPFF.

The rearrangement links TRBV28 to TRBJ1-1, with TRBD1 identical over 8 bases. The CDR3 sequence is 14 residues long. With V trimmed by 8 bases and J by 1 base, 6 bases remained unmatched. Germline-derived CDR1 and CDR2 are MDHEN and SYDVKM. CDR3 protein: CASFTGGENTEAFF. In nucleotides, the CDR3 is TGTGCCAGCTTTACAGGGGGTGAGAACACTGAAGCTTTCTTT. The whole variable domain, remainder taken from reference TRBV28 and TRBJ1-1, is DVKVTQSSRYLVKRTGEKVFLECVQDMDHENMFWYRQDPGLGLRLIYFSYDVKMKEKGDIPEGYSVSREKKERFSLILESASTNQTSMYLCASFTGGENTEAFFGQGTRLTVV.

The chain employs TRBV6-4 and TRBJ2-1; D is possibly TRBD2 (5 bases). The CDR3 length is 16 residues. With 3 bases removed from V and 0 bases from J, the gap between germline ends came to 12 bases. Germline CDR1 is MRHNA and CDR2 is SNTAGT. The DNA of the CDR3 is TGTGCCAGCAGTGATTTCCCGCTAGCCTCCTACAATGAGCAGTTCTTC. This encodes CASSDFPLASYNEQFF.

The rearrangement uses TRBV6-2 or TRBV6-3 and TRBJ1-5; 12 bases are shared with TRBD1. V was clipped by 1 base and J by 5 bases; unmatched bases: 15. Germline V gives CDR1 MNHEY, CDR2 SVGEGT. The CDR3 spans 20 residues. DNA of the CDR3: TGTGCCAGCAGTTACTTACCCGGTGGGACAGGGGGCATTCTTTATCAGCCCCAGCATTTT. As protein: CASSYLPGGTGGILYQPQHF.

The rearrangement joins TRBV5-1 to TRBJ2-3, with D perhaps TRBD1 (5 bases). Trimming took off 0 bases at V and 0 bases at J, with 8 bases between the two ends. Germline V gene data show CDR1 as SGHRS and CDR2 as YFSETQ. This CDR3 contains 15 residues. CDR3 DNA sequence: TGCGCCAGCAGCTTGGTAGGGGCCAGCACAGATACGCAGTATTTT. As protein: CASSLVGASTDTQYF.

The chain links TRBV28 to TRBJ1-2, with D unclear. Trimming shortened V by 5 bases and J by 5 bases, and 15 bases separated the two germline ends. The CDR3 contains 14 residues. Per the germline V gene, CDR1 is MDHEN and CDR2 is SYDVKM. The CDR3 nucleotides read TGTGCCAGCAGTCTCCGGGTCAGAGGTTATGGCTACACCTTC. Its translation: CASSLRVRGYGYTF.

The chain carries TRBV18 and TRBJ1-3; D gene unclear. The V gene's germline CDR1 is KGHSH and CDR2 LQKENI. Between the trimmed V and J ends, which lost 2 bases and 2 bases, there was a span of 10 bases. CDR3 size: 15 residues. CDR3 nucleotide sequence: TGTGCCAGCTCACCAGCGGGGATGACTGGAAACACCATATATTTT. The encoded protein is CASSPAGMTGNTIYF. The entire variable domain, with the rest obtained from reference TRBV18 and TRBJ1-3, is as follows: NAGVMQNPRHLVRRRGQEARLRCSPMKGHSHVYWYRQLPEEGLKFMVYLQKENIIDESGMPKERFSAEFPKEGPSILRIQQVVRGDSAAYFCASSPAGMTGNTIYFGEGSWLTVV.

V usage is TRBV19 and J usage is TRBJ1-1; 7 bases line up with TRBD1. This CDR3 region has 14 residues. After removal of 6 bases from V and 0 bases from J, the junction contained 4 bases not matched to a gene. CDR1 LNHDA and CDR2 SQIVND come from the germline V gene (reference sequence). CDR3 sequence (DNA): TGTGCCAGTAGGAGGGGACAGATGAACACTGAAGCTTTCTTT. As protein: CASRRGQMNTEAFF. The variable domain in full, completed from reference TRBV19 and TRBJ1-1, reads DGGITQSPKYLFRKEGQNVTLSCEQNLNHDAMYWYRQDPGQGLRLIYYSQIVNDFQKGDIAEGYSVSREKKESFPLTVTSAQKNPTAFYLCASRRGQMNTEAFFGQGTRLTVV.

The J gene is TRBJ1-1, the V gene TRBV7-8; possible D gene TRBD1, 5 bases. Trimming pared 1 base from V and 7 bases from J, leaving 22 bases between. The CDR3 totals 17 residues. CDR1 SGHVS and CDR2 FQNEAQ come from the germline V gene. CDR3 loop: CASSLGGTWGGTVEAFF. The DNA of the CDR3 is TGTGCCAGCAGCTTAGGAGGTACCTGGGGCGGGACGGTTGAAGCTTTCTTT. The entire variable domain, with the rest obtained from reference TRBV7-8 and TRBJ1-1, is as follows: GAGVSQSPRYKVAKRGQDVALRCDPISGHVSLFWYQQALGQGPEFLTYFQNEAQLDKSGLPSDRFFAERPEGSVSTLKIQRTQQEDSAVYLCASSLGGTWGGTVEAFFGQGTRLTVV.

CDR3 in amino acids: CASSQQGRGTEAFF. The CDR3 nucleotides are TGTGCCAGTAGTCAACAGGGTAGGGGCACTGAAGCTTTCTTT. This chain uses TRBV19 with TRBJ1-1; a weak D match, TRBD1 (6 bases). Between the trimmed V and J ends, which lost 5 bases and 4 bases, there was a span of 14 bases. This CDR3 has 14 amino acids. Germline V CDR1 and CDR2: LNHDA, SQIVND (reference sequence).

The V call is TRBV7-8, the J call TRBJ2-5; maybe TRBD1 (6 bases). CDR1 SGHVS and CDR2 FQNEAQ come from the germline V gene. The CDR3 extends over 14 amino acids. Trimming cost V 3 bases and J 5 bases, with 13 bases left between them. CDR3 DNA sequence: TGTGCCAGCAGCTTGGCAGGGGCTCGGGAGACCCAGTACTTC. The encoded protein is CASSLAGARETQYF.

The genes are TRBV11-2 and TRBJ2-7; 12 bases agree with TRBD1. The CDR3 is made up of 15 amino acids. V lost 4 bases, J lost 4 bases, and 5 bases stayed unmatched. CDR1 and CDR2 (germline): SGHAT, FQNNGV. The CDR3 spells CASSSGTGGMYEQYF. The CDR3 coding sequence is TGTGCCAGCAGCTCTGGGACAGGGGGCATGTACGAGCAGTACTTC.